These 27 T cell receptor beta chains originate from one sample sequenced in a study of human T cells and chemical hapten exposure. Time point meaning: pre-sensitization, week 0. Noted treatment: therapeutic diphenylcyclopropenone sensitization with weekly scalp DPC. TCRdb reprocessed the RACE reads via MiXCR and lists one record per CDR3 protein. This table has some 59,000 distinct CDR3 sequences, roughly 12% appearing once. Specimen: whole blood, collected in connection with sensitization to the hapten diphenylcyclopropenone (DPC). These receptors came from a woman aged 40 to 50 with alopecia areata. Some clones in this sample may be carry-over from other donors' samples.

This clonotype was counted many times. The chain uses TRBV27 and TRBJ1-2; D is perhaps TRBD1 (6 bases). Germline V gene sequence: CDR1 MNHEY, CDR2 SMNVEV (reference sequence). CDR3 size: 14 residues. Trimming took 3 bases from V and 6 from J, leaving 14 bases between them. CDR3 coding DNA: TGTGCCAGCAGTTTCGCGACAGGCCGGAATGGCTACACCTTC. It codes for CASSFATGRNGYTF.

This clonotype has a count of ten or more. The chain has TRBV6-5 and TRBJ1-6; D possibly corresponds to TRBD1 (5 bases). V shed 7 bases and J shed 5 bases, with 12 bases lying between them. This CDR3 spans 14 amino acids. Looked up from germline, CDR1 is MNHEY and CDR2 is SVGAGI. The CDR3 DNA reads TGTGCCAGCAAGGGGACGGCCGATAATTCACCCCTCCACTTT. Amino acids: CASKGTADNSPLHF.

This clonotype showed up many times. The genes are TRBV12-3 or TRBV12-4 and TRBJ1-1; D gene ambiguous. The CDR3 has 14 amino acids. V dropped 3 bases and J dropped 4 bases, with 12 bases sitting between them. The CDR3 is CASSFHSEGTEAFF. The CDR3 DNA is TGTGCCAGCAGTTTTCACAGTGAGGGCACTGAAGCTTTCTTT.

This clonotype was seen repeatedly, ten times or more. The chain uses TRBV7-2 and TRBJ1-1; weak D call: TRBD1 (6 bases). Germline CDR1 SGHTA, CDR2 FQGNSA. This CDR3 comprises 19 residues. Trimming stripped 5 bases from V and 2 bases from J, with 27 bases between. CDR3 DNA: TGTGCCAGCAGCCCCCCCCGGGGGCAGAGAAGGGGGAAAAACACTGAAGCTTTCTTT. Protein product: CASSPPRGQRRGKNTEAFF.

This clonotype was seen ten or more times. The chain is built from TRBV30 and TRBJ2-2, with 7 nucleotides matching TRBD2. The CDR3 totals 15 residues. CDR1 and CDR2 (germline): GTSNPN, SVGIG (reference sequence). The trim removed 3 bases at V and 4 bases at J, leaving 8 bases unmatched. This CDR3 reads CAWRAVGGSTGELFF. CDR3 DNA: TGTGCCTGGAGGGCAGTGGGGGGGAGCACCGGGGAGCTGTTTTTT.

The rearrangement uses TRBV4-3 and TRBJ2-3; 7 positions agree with TRBD2. The trim removed 0 bases at V and 0 bases at J, leaving 3 bases unmatched. Germline CDR1 is LGHNA and CDR2 is YSLEER. The CDR3 is made up of 16 amino acids. DNA for the CDR3: TGCGCCAGCAGCCAAGATTGGCGGGGGAGCACAGATACGCAGTATTTT. Its translation is CASSQDWRGSTDTQYF.

A few counts support this clonotype. This rearrangement joins TRBV11-2 to TRBJ1-6, with D possibly matching TRBD1 (6 bases). Deletions cut 2 bases from V and 9 bases from J, with 20 bases between. The CDR3 runs to 17 residues. Germline V CDR1 and CDR2: SGHAT, FQNNGV. CDR3 in amino acids: CASSLRGPRGRTSPLHF. CDR3 DNA: TGTGCCAGCAGCTTAAGGGGCCCCAGGGGCCGGACTTCACCCCTCCACTTT. Combining the CDR3 with reference TRBV11-2 and TRBJ1-6 gives the whole variable domain EAGVAQSPRYKIIEKRQSVAFWCNPISGHATLYWYQQILGQGPKLLIQFQNNGVVDDSQLPKDRFSAERLKGVDSTLKIQPAKLEDSAVYLCASSLRGPRGRTSPLHFGNGTRLTVT.

This clonotype was observed a few times. The chain links TRBV28 to TRBJ1-6; unclear D gene. The germline CDR1 and CDR2 sequences are MDHEN and SYDVKM. V lost 2 bases to trimming and J lost 7 bases, with 12 bases between them. The CDR3 runs 15 residues. The CDR3 nucleotides read TGTGCCAGCAGTTTAGTTCGGAATGGGAATTCACCCCTCCACTTT. It encodes CASSLVRNGNSPLHF.

This clonotype has only a few counts. J is TRBJ1-3 and V is TRBV28, with no clear D. V shed 4 bases and J shed 0 bases, with 10 bases lying between them. Per germline, CDR1 MDHEN and CDR2 SYDVKM. The CDR3 runs to 15 residues. The DNA for the CDR3 is TGTGCCAGCAGTTCTTTAACTATCTCTGGAAACACCATATATTTT. This encodes CASSSLTISGNTIYF.

In its sample, this clonotype was seen a few times. The chain is built from TRBV13 and TRBJ1-1; 9 bases are a match to TRBD1. The CDR3 runs to 16 residues. Germline V CDR1 and CDR2: PRHDT, FYEKMQ (reference sequence). Unmatched junction bases numbered 11, after V lost 4 bases and J lost 5 bases. The CDR3 coding sequence is TGTGCCAGCAGCTCACGATCGACAGGGGGGAGAACTGAAGCTTTCTTT. It encodes CASSSRSTGGRTEAFF.

This clonotype was counted ten times or more. CDR3 DNA sequence: TGCAGTGCTAGCCCCCGCCGATCAACTAATGAAAAACTGTTTTTT. Protein sequence: CSASPRRSTNEKLFF. The chain is built from TRBV20-1 and TRBJ1-4, with D unclear. The CDR3 is 15 residues long. V was trimmed by 3 bases and J by 0 bases, leaving 11 bases between them. CDR1 and CDR2 from the germline V gene are DFQATT and SNEGSKA (reference sequence).

The sample holds a few counts of this clonotype. V is TRBV7-9 and J is TRBJ2-3, with 8 bases matching TRBD2. Germline V gives CDR1 SEHNR, CDR2 FQNEAQ (reference sequence). The V and J ends lost 0 bases and 6 bases, in that order; junction bases with no gene match: 14. The CDR3 runs 18 residues. This CDR3 is CASSLASGGVLYRDTQYF. The CDR3 DNA reads TGTGCCAGCAGCTTAGCCAGCGGGGGAGTCTTGTATCGGGATACGCAGTATTTT.

This clonotype was detected only a few times. The rearrangement joins TRBV30 to TRBJ1-5; D uncertain. The CDR3 covers 13 residues. V lost 5 bases and J 6 bases, leaving 14 bases between the germline ends. Germline V gives CDR1 GTSNPN, CDR2 SVGIG (reference sequence). CDR3 coding DNA: TGTGCCTGGGCAGAGACACTTTCTCAGCCCCAGCATTTT. It encodes CAWAETLSQPQHF.

In its sample, this clonotype was seen a few times. This rearrangement joins TRBV29-1 to TRBJ1-1; 7 nucleotides line up with TRBD1. This CDR3 contains 14 residues. V lost 7 bases, J lost 4 bases, and 12 bases stayed unmatched. CDR1 and CDR2 from the germline V gene are SQVTM and ANQGSEA. CDR3: CSGLGTAISTEAFF. In DNA form, the CDR3 reads TGCAGCGGATTAGGGACAGCAATTTCCACTGAAGCTTTCTTT.

This clonotype was recorded at least ten times. The chain has TRBV7-8 and TRBJ2-1; 8 bases line up with TRBD2. Per the germline V gene, CDR1 is SGHVS and CDR2 is FQNEAQ. This CDR3 contains 18 residues. J gave up 4 bases and V 4 bases, and 15 bases lay outside the gene matches. CDR3 region: CASSSRGRAGGSYNEQFF. CDR3 nucleotide sequence: TGTGCCAGCAGCTCCCGGGGCCGGGCGGGGGGATCTTACAATGAGCAGTTCTTC.

This clonotype was counted between two and nine times. The chain has TRBV6-4 and TRBJ2-6, with a possible D match to TRBD2 (6 bases). V was cut by 6 bases and J by 1 base, with 16 bases left in between. Germline CDR1 and CDR2: MRHNA and SNTAGT. The CDR3 runs 17 residues. CDR3 in amino acids: CASSPEEGQSGANVLTF. The CDR3 coding sequence is TGTGCCAGCAGCCCCGAGGAGGGGCAATCTGGGGCCAACGTCCTGACTTTC.

This clonotype was detected only a few times. V gene TRBV3-1 combines with J gene TRBJ1-5; the D is unclear. CDR1 LGHDT and CDR2 YNNKEL come from the germline V gene (reference sequence). Trimming took off 0 bases at V and 4 bases at J, with 4 bases between the two ends. The CDR3 length is 13 residues. CDR3 sequence reads: CASSQDWNQPQHF. As DNA, the CDR3 is TGTGCCAGCAGCCAAGATTGGAATCAGCCCCAGCATTTT.

There are a few counts of this clonotype. The rearrangement links TRBV24-1 to TRBJ1-5; D unresolved. The CDR3 totals 16 residues. Trimming shortened V by 4 bases and J by 0 bases, and 12 bases separated the two germline ends. Germline V gene data show CDR1 as KGHDR and CDR2 as SFDVKD. This chain's CDR3 is CATSDSGRSSNQPQHF. The CDR3 nucleotides are TGTGCCACCAGTGACTCCGGACGGTCTAGCAATCAGCCCCAGCATTTT.

This clonotype was seen many times. CDR3 nucleotide sequence: TGTGCCAGCAGCTTAACAGTAGCGGGTACAGGGACAGATACGCAGTATTTT. Amino acid sequence: CASSLTVAGTGTDTQYF. The V call is TRBV7-2, the J call TRBJ2-3; a weak D match, TRBD2 (7 bases). Germline assignment: CDR1 SGHTA and CDR2 FQGNSA. The CDR3 consists of 17 residues. Trimming pared 2 bases from V and 3 bases from J, leaving 18 bases between.

Many counts were recorded for this clonotype. V gene TRBV6-6 combines with J gene TRBJ1-1, with 8 bases lining up with TRBD1. The CDR3 runs to 14 residues. From germline, CDR1 is MNHNY and CDR2 SVGAGI (reference sequence). The J segment lost 1 base and the V segment lost 6 bases, leaving 4 bases of the junction unmatched. CDR3 loop: CASRLQGGNTEAFF. The DNA of the CDR3 is TGTGCCAGCAGATTACAGGGGGGGAACACTGAAGCTTTCTTT.

This clonotype was seen only a few times. The chain employs TRBV10-3 and TRBJ1-5; 7 positions agree with TRBD1. Germline V gene sequence: CDR1 ENHRY, CDR2 SYGVKD. V gave up 3 bases and J gave up 6 bases; unmatched junction bases: 5. This CDR3 is 14 amino acids long. DNA for the CDR3: TGTGCCATCAGTGAATCGAGACAGGGTCAGCCCCAGCATTTT. Translation gives CAISESRQGQPQHF.

This clonotype was counted many times. The CDR3 region is CAIGEGSAPPTQYF. The CDR3 DNA sequence: TGTGCAATTGGTGAGGGGTCGGCACCCCCAACGCAGTATTTT. This chain uses TRBV28 with TRBJ2-3; the D call may be TRBD1 or TRBD2 (5 bases each). From germline, CDR1 is MDHEN and CDR2 SYDVKM. The CDR3 runs to 14 residues.

This clonotype was seen repeatedly, ten times or more. V and J are TRBV10-3 and TRBJ2-1; D call uncertain. This CDR3 is built from 13 residues. The V gene's germline CDR1 is ENHRY and CDR2 SYGVKD. V dropped 3 bases and J dropped 4 bases, with 7 bases sitting between them. The CDR3 loop is CAISDGLYNEQFF. The DNA of the CDR3 is TGTGCCATCAGTGACGGGCTTTACAATGAGCAGTTCTTC.

Only a few counts were recorded for this clonotype. V is TRBV7-2 and J is TRBJ2-7; TRBD1 might be the D (6 bases). The germline V gene encodes CDR1 SGHTA and CDR2 FQGNSA. The CDR3 covers 13 residues. The V and J ends lost 4 bases and 3 bases respectively, with 10 bases between them. The CDR3 here is CASSWTVNYEQYF. CDR3 bases: TGTGCCAGCAGCTGGACAGTTAACTACGAGCAGTACTTC.

The chain uses TRBV12-3 or TRBV12-4 and TRBJ1-3, with D tentatively TRBD1 (5 bases). V lost 7 bases and J lost 0, with 10 bases in between. The CDR3 contains 14 residues. The DNA of the CDR3 is TGTGCCAGCAATCGGACACCCTCTGGAAACACCATATATTTT. The encoded protein is CASNRTPSGNTIYF.

On this clonotype: This may be a read error, as it is one base from a much larger clone. The chain has TRBV12-3 or TRBV12-4 and TRBJ2-3, with 8 bases identical to TRBD2. This CDR3 region has 18 residues. DNA for the CDR3: TGTGCCAGCTGTTTAGCGCTGGGGGCGGGGGGTGCGGGAGATACGCAGTATTTT. It is translated as CASCLALGAGGAGDTQYF.

This clonotype was counted a few times. This chain connects TRBV7-6 to TRBJ2-3; D may be TRBD2 (7 bases). The CDR3 spans 16 residues. Germline loops: CDR1 SGHVS, CDR2 FNYEAQ. Trimming stripped 5 bases from V and 1 base from J, with 16 bases between. The CDR3 reads CASSRGAGLRTDTQYF. CDR3 in DNA: TGTGCCAGCAGCCGGGGGGCAGGGTTACGCACAGATACGCAGTATTTT. Combining the CDR3 with reference TRBV7-6 and TRBJ2-3 gives the whole variable domain GAGVSQSPRYKVTKRGQDVALRCDPISGHVSLYWYRQALGQGPEFLTYFNYEAQQDKSGLPNDRFSAERPEGSISTLTIQRTEQRDSAMYRCASSRGAGLRTDTQYFGPGTRLTVL.